In its sample, the clone carrying this T cell receptor beta chain was seen a few times. Its antigen is as yet unknown. These data come from a study of regulatory T cells in long-lasting Graves disease. The study's findings and limits: Possibly, accuracy suffered from the small sample size.

The V end was cut by 7 bases, the J end by 0 bases, with 14 bases between. The CDR3 is made up of 15 amino acids. The germline CDR1 and CDR2 sequences are LNHDA and SQIVND (reference sequence). The time point here: newly diagnosed GD, antithyroid drugs for less than 3 months. Following extraction of RNA from PBMCs, that RNA was used to make the TCR library. TCR beta libraries were built with iRepertoire HTBI primers and Arm-PCR of CDR3 regions. Each CDR3 protein is one row after TCRdb ran MiXCR on the multiplex PCR reads. This sample has some 500,000 distinct CDR3 sequences, with approximately 13% found just once. This sample also belongs to another study, concerning T cells in Graves' hyperthyroidism and ophthalmopathy. That paper adds: Initially, a first-round RT-PCR of the TCR CDR3 employed the HTBI primer set.

V gene TRBV19 combines with J gene TRBJ2-3, with unresolved D. Material: peripheral blood mononuclear cells (PBMCs), obtained at new diagnosis, from a patient treated with antithyroid drugs. The TCR sequence derives from a man aged 25 to 40 with Graves disease. CDR3 sequence (DNA): TGTGCCAGTATCGCCTCCGCCAGTAGCACAGATACGCAGTATTTT. Translating gives CASIASASSTDTQYF. Variable domain in full (rest from reference TRBV19 and TRBJ2-3): DGGITQSPKYLFRKEGQNVTLSCEQNLNHDAMYWYRQDPGQGLRLIYYSQIVNDFQKGDIAEGYSVSREKKESFPLTVTSAQKNPTAFYLCASIASASSTDTQYFGPGTRLTVL.